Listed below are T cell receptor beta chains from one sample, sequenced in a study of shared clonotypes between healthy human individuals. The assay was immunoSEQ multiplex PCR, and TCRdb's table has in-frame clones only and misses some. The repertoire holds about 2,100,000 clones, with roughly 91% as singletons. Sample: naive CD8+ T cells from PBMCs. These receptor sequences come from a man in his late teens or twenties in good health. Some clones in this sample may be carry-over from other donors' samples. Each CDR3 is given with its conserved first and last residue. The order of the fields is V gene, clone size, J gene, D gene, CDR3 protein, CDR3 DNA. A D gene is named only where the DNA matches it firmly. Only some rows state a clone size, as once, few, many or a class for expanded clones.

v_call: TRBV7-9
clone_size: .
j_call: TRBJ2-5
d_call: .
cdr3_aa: CASSPPSDSQETQYF
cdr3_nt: TGTGCCAGCAGCCCGCCTTCGGACAGCCAAGAGACCCAGTACTTC

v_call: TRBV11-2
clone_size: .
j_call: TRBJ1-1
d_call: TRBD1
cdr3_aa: CASSLWGQGTEAFF
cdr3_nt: TGTGCCAGCAGCTTATGGGGACAGGGCACTGAAGCTTTCTTT

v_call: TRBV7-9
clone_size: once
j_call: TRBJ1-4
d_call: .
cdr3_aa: CAITGPGFEKLFF
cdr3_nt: TGTGCCATCACAGGGCCAGGGTTTGAAAAACTGTTTTTT

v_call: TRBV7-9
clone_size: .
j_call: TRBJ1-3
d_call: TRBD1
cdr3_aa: CASSARDRESSGNTIYF
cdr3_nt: TGTGCCAGCAGCGCTCGGGACAGAGAATCCTCTGGAAACACCATATATTTT

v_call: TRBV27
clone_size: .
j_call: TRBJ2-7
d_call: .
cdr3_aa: CASSFDTGALEQYF
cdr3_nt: TGTGCCAGCAGTTTTGACACCGGGGCCCTCGAGCAGTACTTC

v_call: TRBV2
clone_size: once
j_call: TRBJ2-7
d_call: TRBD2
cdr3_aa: CASAGVPHEQYF
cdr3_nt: TGTGCCAGCGCGGGAGTCCCTCACGAGCAGTACTTC

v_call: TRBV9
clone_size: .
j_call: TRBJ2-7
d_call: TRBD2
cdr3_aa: CASSGPGLAGGPSYEQYF
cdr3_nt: TGTGCCAGCAGCGGGCCGGGACTAGCGGGAGGGCCCTCCTACGAGCAGTACTTC

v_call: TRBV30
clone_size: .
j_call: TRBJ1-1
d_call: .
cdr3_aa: CAWSVFLNTEAFF
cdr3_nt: TGTGCCTGGAGTGTATTTCTGAACACTGAAGCTTTCTTT

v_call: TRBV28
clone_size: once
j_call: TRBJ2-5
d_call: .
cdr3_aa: CASSFPQGQETQYF
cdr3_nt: TGTGCCAGCAGTTTCCCCCAGGGCCAAGAGACCCAGTACTTC

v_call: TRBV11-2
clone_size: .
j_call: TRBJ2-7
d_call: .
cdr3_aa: CASSRTSYEQYF
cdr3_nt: TGTGCCAGCTCGAGGACGTCCTACGAGCAGTACTTC

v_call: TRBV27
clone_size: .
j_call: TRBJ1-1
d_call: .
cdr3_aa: CASSLFRDNTEAFF
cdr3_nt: TGTGCCAGCAGTTTATTCCGGGACAACACTGAAGCTTTCTTT

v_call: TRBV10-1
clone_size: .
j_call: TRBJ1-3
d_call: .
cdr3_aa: CASSESGPRLYF
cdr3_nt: TGCGCCAGCAGTGAGTCGGGCCCCCGATTATATTTT

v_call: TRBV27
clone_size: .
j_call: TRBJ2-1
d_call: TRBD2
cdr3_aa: CASSLSRGTPYNEQFF
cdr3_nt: TGTGCCAGCAGTTTATCGCGGGGGACTCCCTACAATGAGCAGTTCTTC

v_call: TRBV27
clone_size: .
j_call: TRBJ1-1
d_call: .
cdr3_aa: CASSLSTLTEAFF
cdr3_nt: TGTGCCAGCAGTTTATCGACCCTTACTGAAGCTTTCTTT

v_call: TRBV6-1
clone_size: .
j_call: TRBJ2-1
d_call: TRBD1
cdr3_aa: CASSETGTGEQFF
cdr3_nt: TGTGCCAGCAGTGAGACAGGGACGGGTGAGCAGTTCTTC

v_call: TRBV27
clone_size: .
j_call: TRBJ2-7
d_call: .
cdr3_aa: CASSLSVWREQYF
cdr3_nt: TGTGCCAGCAGTTTATCGGTTTGGCGCGAGCAGTACTTC

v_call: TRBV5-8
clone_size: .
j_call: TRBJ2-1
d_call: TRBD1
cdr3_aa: CATTTRGYNEQFF
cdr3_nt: TGTGCCACCACCACCAGGGGGTACAATGAGCAGTTCTTC